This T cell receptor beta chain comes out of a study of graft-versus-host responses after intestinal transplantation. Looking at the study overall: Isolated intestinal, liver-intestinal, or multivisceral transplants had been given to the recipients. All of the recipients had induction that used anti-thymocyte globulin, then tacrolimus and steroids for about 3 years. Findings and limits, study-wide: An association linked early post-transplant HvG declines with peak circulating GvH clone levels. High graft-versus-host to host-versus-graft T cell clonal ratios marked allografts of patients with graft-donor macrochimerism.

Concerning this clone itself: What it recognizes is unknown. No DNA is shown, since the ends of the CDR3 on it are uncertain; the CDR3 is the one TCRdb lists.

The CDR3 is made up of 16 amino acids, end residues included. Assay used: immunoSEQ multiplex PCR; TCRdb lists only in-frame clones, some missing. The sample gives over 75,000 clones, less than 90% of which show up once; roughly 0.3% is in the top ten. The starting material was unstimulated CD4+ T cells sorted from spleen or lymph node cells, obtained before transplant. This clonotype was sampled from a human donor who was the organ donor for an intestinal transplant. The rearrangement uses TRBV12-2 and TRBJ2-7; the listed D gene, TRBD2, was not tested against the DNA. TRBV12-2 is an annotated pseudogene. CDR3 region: CASRFARGSGDYEQYF.